Below, 18 T cell receptor beta chains from the same sample are listed, as sequenced in a study of blood T cell repertoires in COVID-19. The assay was immunoSEQ multiplex PCR, and TCRdb's table has in-frame clones only and misses some. The sample has about 170,000 clones; around 82% are singletons. The sample taken for sequencing was peripheral blood. These receptor sequences come from a human donor with acute or convalescent COVID-19. The donor label of this sample is uncertain.

This chain links TRBV27 with TRBJ2-1, with D maybe TRBD2 (7 bases). This CDR3 has 15 residues. Germline V gives CDR1 MNHEY, CDR2 SMNVEV (reference sequence). V was trimmed by 8 bases and J by 9 bases, leaving 23 bases between them. Here the CDR3 DNA reads TGTGCCAGCGGGAGGGGGACCTGGGGTGAGCGTGAGCAGTTCTTC. Encoded protein: CASGRGTWGEREQFF.

This chain links TRBV28 with TRBJ2-5; 8 bases map to TRBD1. The germline CDR1 and CDR2 sequences are MDHEN and SYDVKM. The ends lost 6 bases at V and 5 bases at J; junction bases unmatched: 17. The CDR3 has 17 residues. The CDR3 DNA reads as TGTGCCAGCAGCTCAGGACAGGGTCAGTCTTCGGGTGAGACCCAGTACTTC. As protein: CASSSGQGQSSGETQYF.

The chain joins TRBV6-1 to TRBJ1-2; D is undetermined. Germline loops: CDR1 MNHNS, CDR2 SASEGT. The CDR3 has 15 amino acids. The ends were cut back, 2 bases at V and 0 bases at J, with 10 bases in the middle. DNA of the CDR3: TGTGCCAGCAGTGAATATCACAACGCTAACTATGGCTACACCTTC. It is translated as CASSEYHNANYGYTF.

This clone was seen once. The chain is built from TRBV5-1 and TRBJ1-1; the match to TRBD1 covers 9 bases. The CDR3 length is 14 residues. The J segment lost 5 bases and the V segment lost 0 bases, leaving 2 bases of the junction unmatched. The germline V gene has CDR1 SGHRS and CDR2 YFSETQ. This chain's CDR3 is CASSLDRGRTEAFF. CDR3 nucleotide sequence: TGCGCCAGCAGCTTGGACAGGGGGCGGACTGAAGCTTTCTTT.

The rearrangement uses TRBV2 and TRBJ2-5; 12 bases map to TRBD2. The CDR3 has 15 residues. The germline V gene has CDR1 SNHLY and CDR2 FYNNEI. V shed 6 bases and J 2 bases; nucleotides not matched to a gene: 4. In nucleotides, the CDR3 is TGTGCCAGCAGCCGACTAGCGGGGGCTCAAGAGACCCAGTACTTC. This encodes CASSRLAGAQETQYF.

The chain carries TRBV3-1 (or the pseudogene TRBV3-2) and TRBJ1-5; possibly TRBD1 for D (5 bases). V lost 0 bases and J lost 8, with 14 bases in between. Germline CDR1 is LGHDT and CDR2 is YNNKEL (reference sequence). The CDR3 loop spans 15 amino acids. The CDR3 DNA reads as TGTGCCAGCAGCCAAGACATGGGGCGATTCGAGCCCCAGCATTTT. Translated: CASSQDMGRFEPQHF.

This clone was seen a few times. J is TRBJ2-3 and V is TRBV28, with TRBD2 matching over 12 bases. V was pared by 7 bases and J by 4 bases, with 9 bases of the junction left unmatched. The CDR3 is made up of 16 amino acids. Germline V gene sequence: CDR1 MDHEN, CDR2 SYDVKM. The CDR3 is CASKDPPSGRADTQYF. Written as DNA, the CDR3 is TGTGCCAGCAAAGACCCCCCTAGCGGGAGGGCAGATACGCAGTATTTT.

As regards this clone: Within the sample, other DNA sequences also encode this same CDR3. The chain carries TRBV12-3 or TRBV12-4 and TRBJ2-7, with D tentatively TRBD2 (5 bases). The CDR3 is 11 amino acids. Trimming removed 7 bases from V and 3 bases from J, with 7 bases in between. The CDR3 bases are TGTGCCAGCACGGGGAGCTACGAGCAGTACTTC. Translating gives CASTGSYEQYF.

V is TRBV6-5 and J is TRBJ1-5, with D unclear. Germline CDR1 MNHEY, CDR2 SVGAGI. CDR3 length: 15 amino acids. Between the trimmed V and J ends, which lost 6 bases and 7 bases, there was a span of 19 bases. This CDR3 is CASRVQSLGGQPQHF. CDR3 nucleotides: TGTGCCAGCAGAGTACAGTCCCTAGGAGGCCAGCCCCAGCATTTT.

This chain joins TRBV29-1 and TRBJ2-3, with D unresolved. V gave up 8 bases and J gave up 3 bases, with 15 bases separating them. The CDR3 runs to 13 residues. Germline lookup yields CDR1 SQVTM and CDR2 ANQGSEA. CDR3 loop: CSPLSQATDTQYF. Written as DNA, the CDR3 is TGCAGCCCCCTCTCTCAGGCAACAGATACGCAGTATTTT.

This chain joins TRBV9 and TRBJ2-3, with TRBD2 matching 8 bases. From germline, CDR1 is SGDLS and CDR2 YYNGEE. The CDR3 has 18 amino acids. V shed 1 base, J shed 5 bases, and the junction held 15 bases outside the gene matches. The CDR3 spells CASSVKPGVGGAIDTQYF. As DNA, the CDR3 is TGTGCCAGCAGCGTAAAACCCGGAGTCGGGGGGGCCATAGATACGCAGTATTTT.

J is TRBJ1-3 and V is TRBV28; TRBD1 might be the D (6 bases). Germline lookup yields CDR1 MDHEN and CDR2 SYDVKM. The CDR3 is made up of 16 amino acids. V was cut by 8 bases and J by 0 bases, with 17 bases left in between. In DNA, the CDR3 is TGTGCCAGCTGGGGGGGCCGGGCGGGCTCTGGAAACACCATATATTTT. Translated: CASWGGRAGSGNTIYF.

J is TRBJ2-1 and V is TRBV7-2, with TRBD2 matching 9 bases. The CDR3 is 16 residues long. From germline, CDR1 is SGHTA and CDR2 FQGNSA. J was trimmed by 7 bases and V by 5 bases; bases with no gene match: 12. The CDR3 reads CASSPNGGRAENEQFF. In nucleotides, the CDR3 is TGTGCCAGCAGCCCTAATGGCGGGAGGGCCGAAAATGAGCAGTTCTTC.

The chain uses TRBV3-1 (or the pseudogene TRBV3-2) and TRBJ1-1; a weak D match, TRBD1 (5 bases). The CDR3 length is 15 residues. Germline lookup yields CDR1 LGHDT and CDR2 YNNKEL (reference sequence). V was trimmed by 1 base and J by 1 base, leaving 10 bases between them. The CDR3 coding sequence is TGTGCCAGCAGCCAAGGCGACACAGGGAACACTGAAGCTTTCTTT. The encoded protein is CASSQGDTGNTEAFF.

The chain employs TRBV7-2 and TRBJ1-6; D call uncertain. This CDR3 region has 12 residues. The ends were cut back, 2 bases at V and 9 bases at J, with 5 bases in the middle. The germline V gene has CDR1 SGHTA and CDR2 FQGNSA. This CDR3 reads CASSLSSSPLHF. Here the CDR3 DNA reads TGTGCCAGCAGCTTAAGTAGTTCACCCCTCCACTTT. Together with reference TRBV7-2 and TRBJ1-6, the CDR3 gives the full variable domain: GAGVSQSPSNKVTEKGKDVELRCDPISGHTALYWYRQSLGQGLEFLIYFQGNSAPDKSGLPSDRFSAERTGGSVSTLTIQRTQQEDSAVYLCASSLSSSPLHFGNGTRLTVT.

This clone was detected only once. This chain uses TRBV10-3 with TRBJ1-2; D is perhaps TRBD1 (5 bases). CDR1 ENHRY and CDR2 SYGVKD come from the germline V gene. V was trimmed by 6 bases and J by 1 base, leaving 15 bases between them. CDR3 size: 15 residues. The CDR3 reads CAIRTGSSLNYGYTF. The CDR3 DNA is TGTGCCATCAGAACAGGCAGTTCCCTTAACTATGGCTACACCTTC.

The chain is built from TRBV7-2 and TRBJ1-1; maybe TRBD1 (5 bases). V was cut by 4 bases and J by 6 bases, with 18 bases left in between. The CDR3 length is 15 residues. CDR1 and CDR2 from the germline V gene are SGHTA and FQGNSA. Here the CDR3 reads CASSWANSRGAEAFF. The CDR3 nucleotides read TGTGCCAGCAGCTGGGCGAACAGCCGGGGGGCTGAAGCTTTCTTT.

This chain joins TRBV16 and TRBJ2-4, with TRBD2 as a possible D gene (5 bases). The V end was cut by 0 bases, the J end by 9 bases, with 15 bases between. The length of the CDR3 is 15 residues. Germline V gene lookup returns CDR1 KGHSY and CDR2 FQNENV. CDR3 coding DNA: TGTGCCAGCAGCCAATCGAGTGGGTCCGCGGGCATTCAGTACTTC. It is translated as CASSQSSGSAGIQYF.